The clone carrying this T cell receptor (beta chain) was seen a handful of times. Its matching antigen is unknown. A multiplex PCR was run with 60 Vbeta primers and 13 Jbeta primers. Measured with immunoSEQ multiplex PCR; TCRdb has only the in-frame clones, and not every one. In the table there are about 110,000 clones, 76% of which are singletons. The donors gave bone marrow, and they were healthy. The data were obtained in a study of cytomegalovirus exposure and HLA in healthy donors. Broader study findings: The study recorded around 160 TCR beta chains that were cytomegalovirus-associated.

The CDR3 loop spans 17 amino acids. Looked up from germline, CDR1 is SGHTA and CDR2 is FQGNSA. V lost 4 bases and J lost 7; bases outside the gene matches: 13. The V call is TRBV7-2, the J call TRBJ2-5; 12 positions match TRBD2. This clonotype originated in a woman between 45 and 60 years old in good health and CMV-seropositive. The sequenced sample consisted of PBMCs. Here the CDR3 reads CASSSLFLTSGSGTQYF. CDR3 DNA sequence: TGTGCCAGCAGCTCGCTCTTCCTGACTAGCGGGAGCGGGACCCAGTACTTC.